This record looks at one TCR beta chain sequence and its context. Its antigen remains undetermined. One base away there is no much larger clone; base qualities are not given. V lost 0 bases and J lost 3 bases, and the count of bases not matched to a germline gene is 4. The CDR3 has 16 amino acids, counting the end cysteine and phenylalanine. This entry keeps only the CDR3 DNA: 48 bases, framed from base 1. CDR1 SGHNT and CDR2 YYREEE are derived from the germline V gene (reference sequence). To be selected, patients needed enough residual fresh-frozen tumor tissue and more than two years of available survival data. None of the glioblastoma patients carried an isocitrate dehydrogenase mutation, although molecular status otherwise varied. PBMC were collected before vaccination, two weeks after the third vaccination, and at tumor progression if progression occurred. Genomic DNA was extracted with the Qiagen DNeasy Blood extraction Kit.

This record belongs to a study of glioma-infiltrating T cells after dendritic cell vaccination (TCRdb year 2016). With respect to the entire study: The cohort included some 15 glioblastoma patients drawn from Phase I and II dendritic cell vaccination trials, of whom 9 were newly diagnosed and 6 had recurrent disease. Patients received autologous tumor lysate-pulsed dendritic cell vaccination between the early 2000s and the early 2010s. The vaccine consisted of monocyte-derived dendritic cells cultured roughly 7 days with IL-4 and GM-CSF, then pulsed overnight with autologous tumor lysate. Patients received three intradermal dendritic cell vaccine injections at biweekly intervals in the arm below the axilla. In glioblastoma patients vaccinated with dendritic cells, deep sequencing of TCR beta CDR3 regions served to measure the amount of tumor-infiltrating lymphocytes and to compare repertoires between tumor and blood. Survival after dendritic cell vaccination was correlated with TCR sequencing metrics such as TIL content and the overlap between tumor and blood repertoires. Results and caveats for the whole study, not just this receptor: After dendritic cell vaccination, a higher estimated pretreatment TIL content predicted longer time to progression and longer overall survival. No direct relationship between TCR clonality and survival was found, suggesting a diverse polyclonal response may matter. The cohort was small and heterogeneous, and full blood and tumor sets were available for few patients, with initial-recurrent tumor pairs available for even fewer patients. The TCR overlap response model with three groups was called speculative and said to need prospective validation.

Using the immunoSEQ assay, TCRB CDR3 regions were amplified from roughly 2.1 micrograms of genomic DNA, or from all available DNA when less than that was on hand. Multiplex PCR used 60 forward primers for TCR V beta segments and 13 reverse primers for J beta segments. To estimate reads per starting template, synthetic control templates were spiked into each sample at limiting dilution. The Illumina HiSeq System generated 87 bp sequencing reads. Regarding the original processing steps: PCR and sequencing errors were removed by merging closely related sequences with a nearest neighbor algorithm. TCR overlap was measured as the percentage of unique tumor TCR beta sequences that were also present in the peripheral blood of the same patient. TCRdb retrieved this table from immuneACCESS and kept in-frame rearrangements only. Not all clones are present; in checked studies, unresolved V genes account for under half, and no reason is known for the remainder. The DNA was the basis for D and trimming; V, J and clone size are from that table. The sample table holds 60,000 to 70,000 clones, of which around four fifths were seen once. The top ten constitute about 9% of the sample.

Material: blood, obtained before dendritic cell vaccination. The V gene is TRBV5-4 and the J gene is TRBJ2-1; TRBD2 lines up with 9 middle nucleotides. The origin of this receptor is a human donor with glioblastoma. The DNA sequence reads TGTGCCAGCAGCTTGGGAGCGGGGGGTCTCTACAATGAGCAGTTCTTC. This gives the protein CASSLGAGGLYNEQFF.